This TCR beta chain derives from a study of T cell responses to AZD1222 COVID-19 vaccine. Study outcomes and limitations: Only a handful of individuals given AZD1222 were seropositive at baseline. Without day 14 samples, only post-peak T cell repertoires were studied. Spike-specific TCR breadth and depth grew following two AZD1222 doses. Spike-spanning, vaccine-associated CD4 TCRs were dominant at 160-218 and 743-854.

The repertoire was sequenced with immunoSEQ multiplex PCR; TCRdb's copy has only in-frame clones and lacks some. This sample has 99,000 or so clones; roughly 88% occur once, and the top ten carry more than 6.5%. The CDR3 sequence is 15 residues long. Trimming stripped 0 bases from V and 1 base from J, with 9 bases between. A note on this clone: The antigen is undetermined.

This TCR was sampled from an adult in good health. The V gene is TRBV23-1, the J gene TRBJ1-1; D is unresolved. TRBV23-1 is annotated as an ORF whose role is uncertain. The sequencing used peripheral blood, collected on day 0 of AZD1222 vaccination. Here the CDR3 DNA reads TGCGCCAGCAGTCAATCGGGCAGAGCGAACACTGAAGCTTTCTTT. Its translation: CASSQSGRANTEAFF.